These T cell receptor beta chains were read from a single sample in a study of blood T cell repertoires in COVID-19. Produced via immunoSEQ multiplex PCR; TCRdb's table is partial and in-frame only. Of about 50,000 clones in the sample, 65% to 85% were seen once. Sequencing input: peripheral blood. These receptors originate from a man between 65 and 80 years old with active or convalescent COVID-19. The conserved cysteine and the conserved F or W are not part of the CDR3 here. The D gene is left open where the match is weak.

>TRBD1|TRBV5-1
ASSKGQADQPQH
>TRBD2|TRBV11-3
ASSLGLAGGNTGELF
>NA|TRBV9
ASAPGHGNSPLH
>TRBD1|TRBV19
ASSDRGTGNTIY
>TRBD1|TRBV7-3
ASSVGQGPENIQY
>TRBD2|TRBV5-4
ASSLEGREGHETQY
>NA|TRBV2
ASSEGSLEGKLF
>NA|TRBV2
ASTFDGENTEAF
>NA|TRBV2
ASSPWGTGVQPQH
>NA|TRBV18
ASSPEAGVTDTQY
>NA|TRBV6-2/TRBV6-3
ASSYRDNSPLH
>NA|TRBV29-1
SAWTVINYGYT
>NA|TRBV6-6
ASSYSGQGETQY
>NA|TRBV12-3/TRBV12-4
ASSFMNTEAF
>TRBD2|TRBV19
ASTPVRTSGRGDTGELF
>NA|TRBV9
ASSVDPGVYNEQF
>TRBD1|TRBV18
ASSPWDRDFESYEQY
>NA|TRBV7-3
ASSLTTGSLSEAF
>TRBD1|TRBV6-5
ASSRGQGPQETQY